This TCR beta chain appears in the sequencing data of a study of technical replicates of blood from a handful of donors. TCRdb keeps only in-frame clones here, not all; method: immunoSEQ multiplex PCR. The sample consists of about 12,000 clones, roughly 96% of them appearing once. This CDR3 contains 15 residues. The junction had 11 bases not matched to a gene; V was cut back by 5 bases and J by 4 bases. Looked up from germline, CDR1 is SGHTA and CDR2 is FQGTGA. The sequence came from a human donor in good health. The chain is built from TRBV7-3 and TRBJ2-7; 7 bases fit TRBD2. The sample comprised PBMCs. CDR3 nucleotides: TGTGCCAGCAGCCCAGACGGTAATAGCGGGTACGAGCAGTACTTC. This gives the protein CASSPDGNSGYEQYF.